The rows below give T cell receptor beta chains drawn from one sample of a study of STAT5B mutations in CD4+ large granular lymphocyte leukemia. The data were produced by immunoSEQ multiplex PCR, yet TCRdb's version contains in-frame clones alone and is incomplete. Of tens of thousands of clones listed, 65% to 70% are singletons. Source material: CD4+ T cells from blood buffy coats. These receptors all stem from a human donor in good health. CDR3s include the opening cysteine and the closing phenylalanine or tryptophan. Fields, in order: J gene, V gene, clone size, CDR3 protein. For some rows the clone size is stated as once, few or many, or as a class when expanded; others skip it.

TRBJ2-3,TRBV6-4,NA,CASSGTATDTQYF
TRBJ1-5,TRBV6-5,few,CASSYGYSNQPQHF
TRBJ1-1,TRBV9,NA,CASGAGTVLNTEAFF
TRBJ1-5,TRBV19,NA,CASKPEGTGGHSNQPQHF
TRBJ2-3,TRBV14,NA,CASSSGQGAADTQYF
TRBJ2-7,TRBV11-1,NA,CASSLGGRHSPIAYF
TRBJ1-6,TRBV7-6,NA,CASSLARGRGSPLHF
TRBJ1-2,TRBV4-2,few,CASSQGTGHYGYTF
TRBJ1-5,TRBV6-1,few,CASTLGQNNQPQHF
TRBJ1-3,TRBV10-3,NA,CAISEGYSSGNTIYF
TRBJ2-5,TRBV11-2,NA,CASSRLAGGRLQETQYF
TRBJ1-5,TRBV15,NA,CATSREPGETGGNQPQHF
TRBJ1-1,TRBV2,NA,CASSVDGLNTEAFF
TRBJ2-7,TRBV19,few,CASSDRTGTYEQYF
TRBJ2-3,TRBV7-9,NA,CASSLDRVDSDTQYF
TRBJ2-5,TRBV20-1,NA,CSARQQETQYF
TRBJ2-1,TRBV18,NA,CASSPYRGGFYNEQFF
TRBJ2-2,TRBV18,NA,CATPQNGQPNTGELFF
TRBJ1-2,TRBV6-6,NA,CASSSDANYGYTF
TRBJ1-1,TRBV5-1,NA,CASSLEGSLNTEAFF
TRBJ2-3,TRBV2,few,CASSATGALDTQYF
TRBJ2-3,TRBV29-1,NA,CSAPPGTNSRDTQYF
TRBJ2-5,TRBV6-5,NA,CASSRAGQETQYF
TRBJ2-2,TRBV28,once,CASSLFPSGGAGTGELFF
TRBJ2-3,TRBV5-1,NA,CASRAEGTQYF
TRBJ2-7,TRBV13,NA,CASSLSGSLGEQYF
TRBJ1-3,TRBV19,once,CASSVGQGFTGNTIYF
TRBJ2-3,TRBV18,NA,CASSPPRTGPADTQYF
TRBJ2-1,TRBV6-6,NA,CASSYDQAKQFF
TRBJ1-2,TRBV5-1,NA,CASSLLGGELPGYGYTF
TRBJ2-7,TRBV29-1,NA,CSARDRGLYEQYF
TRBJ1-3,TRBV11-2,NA,CASSLDGGFGNTIYF
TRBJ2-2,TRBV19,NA,CASRVLDTGELFF
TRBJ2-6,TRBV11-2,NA,CASSLSGSGANVLTF
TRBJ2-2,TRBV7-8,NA,CASSPDRVLNTGELFF
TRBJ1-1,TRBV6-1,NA,CASSRGSVAFF
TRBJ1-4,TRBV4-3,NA,CASSQDLGESEKLFF
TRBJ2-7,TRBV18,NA,CASSSTSGADEQYF
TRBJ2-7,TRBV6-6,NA,CASRKGEEQYF
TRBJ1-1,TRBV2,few,CASSDQNTEAFF
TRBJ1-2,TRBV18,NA,CASSPPAQNYGYTF
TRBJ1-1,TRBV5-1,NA,CASSPGQMNTEAFF
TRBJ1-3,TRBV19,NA,CASSSQPGQGNTIYF
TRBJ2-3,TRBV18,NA,CASSPSLAGGRMDTQYF
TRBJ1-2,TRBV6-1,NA,CASSDRQGVFYGYTF
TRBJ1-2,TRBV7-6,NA,CASSPTGEHYGYTF
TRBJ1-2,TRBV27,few,CASSTRGREHGYTF
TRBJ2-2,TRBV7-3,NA,CASSLAGHLNTGELFF
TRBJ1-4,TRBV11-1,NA,CASSFGQTNEKLFF
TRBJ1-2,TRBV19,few,CASSIGTQSYGYTF
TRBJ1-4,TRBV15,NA,CATSRAPTGGSEKLFF
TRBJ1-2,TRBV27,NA,CASSSIGTDYGYTF
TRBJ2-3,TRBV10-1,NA,CASSDVGSTDTQYF